This TCR beta chain is drawn from a study of T cell repertoires in cytomegalovirus infection. On the study more broadly: Shared public TCR beta signatures pointed to both CMV infection and a matching HLA type.

From the reads, TCRdb called clonotypes with MiXCR, one entry per CDR3 protein. This table holds 200,000 to 300,000 distinct CDR3 sequences, about an eighth found once. The CDR3 runs to 16 residues. V shed 8 bases and J shed 0 bases, with 20 bases lying between them. The germline gives CDR1 DFQATT, CDR2 SNEGSKA (reference sequence). V usage is TRBV20-1 and J usage is TRBJ2-1; D is uncertain. This sequence originates from a human donor in good health (CMV status not recorded). Some clones in this sample may be carry-over from other donors' samples. Specimen: PBMCs. CDR3 protein: CSTHPGWSSSYNEQFF. The CDR3 DNA reads TGCAGTACGCACCCCGGTTGGTCAAGCTCCTACAATGAGCAGTTCTTC.